This T cell receptor beta chain was documented in a study of T cells in Graves' hyperthyroidism and ophthalmopathy. V lost 2 bases to trimming and J lost 12 bases, with 8 bases between them. This CDR3 region has 12 residues. Germline V gene lookup returns CDR1 SNHLY and CDR2 FYNNEI. TCR beta CDR3 sequences were amplified from RNA transcripts. First-round RT-PCR targeting the TCR CDR3 was performed with the HTBI primer set. TCRdb itself ran the multiplex PCR reads through MiXCR, one entry per CDR3 protein. This table has around 300,000 distinct CDR3 sequences, roughly 20% appearing once. Many counts were recorded for this clonotype.

The V call is TRBV2, the J call TRBJ1-6; D call uncertain. Material: blood. The TCR sequence derives from a man aged 25-40 years with Graves' ophthalmopathy. This CDR3 is CASSESTKPLHF. The CDR3 DNA is TGTGCCAGCAGTGAATCCACCAAACCCCTCCACTTT.